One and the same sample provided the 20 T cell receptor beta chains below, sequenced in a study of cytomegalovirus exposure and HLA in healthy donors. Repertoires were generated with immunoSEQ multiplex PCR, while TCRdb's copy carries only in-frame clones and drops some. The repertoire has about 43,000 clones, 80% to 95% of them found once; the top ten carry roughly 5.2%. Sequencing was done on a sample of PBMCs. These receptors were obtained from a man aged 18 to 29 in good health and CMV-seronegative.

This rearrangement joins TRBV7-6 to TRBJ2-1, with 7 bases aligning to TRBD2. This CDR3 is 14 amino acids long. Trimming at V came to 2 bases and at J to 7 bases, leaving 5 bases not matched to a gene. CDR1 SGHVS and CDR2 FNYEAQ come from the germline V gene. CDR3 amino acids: CASSLTGGGNEQFF. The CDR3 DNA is TGTGCCAGCAGCTTAACGGGGGGAGGGAATGAGCAGTTCTTC.

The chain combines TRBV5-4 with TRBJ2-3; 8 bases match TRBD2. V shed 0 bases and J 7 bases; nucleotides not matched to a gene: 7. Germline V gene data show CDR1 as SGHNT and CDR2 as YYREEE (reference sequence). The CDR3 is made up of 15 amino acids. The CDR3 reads CASSLAERGIHTQYF. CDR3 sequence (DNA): TGTGCCAGCAGCTTGGCCGAGCGGGGGATACATACGCAGTATTTT.

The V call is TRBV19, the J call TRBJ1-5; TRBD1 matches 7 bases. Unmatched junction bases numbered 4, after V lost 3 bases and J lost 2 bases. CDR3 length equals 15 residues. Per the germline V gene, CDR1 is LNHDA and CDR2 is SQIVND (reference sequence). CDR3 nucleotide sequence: TGTGCCAGTAGTATTGGACAGGCGCGCAATCAGCCCCAGCATTTT. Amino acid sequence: CASSIGQARNQPQHF. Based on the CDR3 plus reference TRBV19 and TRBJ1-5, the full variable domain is DGGITQSPKYLFRKEGQNVTLSCEQNLNHDAMYWYRQDPGQGLRLIYYSQIVNDFQKGDIAEGYSVSREKKESFPLTVTSAQKNPTAFYLCASSIGQARNQPQHFGDGTRLSIL.

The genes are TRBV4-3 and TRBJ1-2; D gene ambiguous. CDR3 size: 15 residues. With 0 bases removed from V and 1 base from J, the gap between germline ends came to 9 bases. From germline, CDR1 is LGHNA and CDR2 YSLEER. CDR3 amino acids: CASSQDYRHNYGYTF. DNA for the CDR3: TGCGCCAGCAGCCAAGATTACAGACATAACTATGGCTACACCTTC.

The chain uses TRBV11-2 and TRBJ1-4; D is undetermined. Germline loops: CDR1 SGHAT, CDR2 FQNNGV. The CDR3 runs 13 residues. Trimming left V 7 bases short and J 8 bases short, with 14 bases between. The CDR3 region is CASTPEGVEKLFF. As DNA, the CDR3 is TGTGCCAGCACCCCAGAGGGAGTCGAAAAACTGTTTTTT.

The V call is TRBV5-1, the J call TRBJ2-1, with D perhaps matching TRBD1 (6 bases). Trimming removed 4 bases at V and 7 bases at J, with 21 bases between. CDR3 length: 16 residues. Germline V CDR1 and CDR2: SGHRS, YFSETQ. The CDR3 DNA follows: TGCGCCAGCAGCATTCTCCGGGACACTCAGAGGAATGAGCAGTTCTTC. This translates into CASSILRDTQRNEQFF.

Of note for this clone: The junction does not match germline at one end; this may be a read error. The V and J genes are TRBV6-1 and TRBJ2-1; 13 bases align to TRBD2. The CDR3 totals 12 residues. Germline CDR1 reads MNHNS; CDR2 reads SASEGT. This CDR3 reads CASCTSGGARVF. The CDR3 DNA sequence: TGTGCCAGCTGCACTAGCGGGGGGGCTAGGGTCTTC.

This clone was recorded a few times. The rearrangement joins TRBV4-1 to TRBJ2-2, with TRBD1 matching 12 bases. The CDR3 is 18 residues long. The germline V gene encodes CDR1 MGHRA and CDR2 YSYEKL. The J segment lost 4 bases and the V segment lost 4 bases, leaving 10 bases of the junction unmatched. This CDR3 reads CASSREGQGALGTGELFF. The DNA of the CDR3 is TGCGCCAGCAGCCGGGAGGGACAGGGGGCGCTCGGCACCGGGGAGCTGTTTTTT.

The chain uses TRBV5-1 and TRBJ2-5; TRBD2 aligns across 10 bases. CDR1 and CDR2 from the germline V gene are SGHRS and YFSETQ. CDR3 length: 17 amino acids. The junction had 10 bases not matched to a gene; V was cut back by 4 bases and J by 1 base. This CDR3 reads CASSLYRASGGQETQYF. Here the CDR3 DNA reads TGCGCCAGCAGCCTCTACCGGGCTAGCGGGGGCCAAGAGACCCAGTACTTC.

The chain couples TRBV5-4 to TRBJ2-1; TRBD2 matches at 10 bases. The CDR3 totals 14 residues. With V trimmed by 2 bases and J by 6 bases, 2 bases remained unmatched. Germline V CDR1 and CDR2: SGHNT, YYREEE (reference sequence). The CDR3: CASSFSGRTNEQFF. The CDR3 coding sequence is TGTGCCAGCAGCTTTAGCGGGAGGACCAATGAGCAGTTCTTC.

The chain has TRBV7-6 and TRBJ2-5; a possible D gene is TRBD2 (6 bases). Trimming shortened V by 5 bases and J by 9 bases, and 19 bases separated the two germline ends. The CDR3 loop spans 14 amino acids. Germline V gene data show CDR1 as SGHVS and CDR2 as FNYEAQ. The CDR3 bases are TGTGCCAGCAGCGGACGGGACTCCCTCGAGGCCCAGTACTTC. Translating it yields CASSGRDSLEAQYF.

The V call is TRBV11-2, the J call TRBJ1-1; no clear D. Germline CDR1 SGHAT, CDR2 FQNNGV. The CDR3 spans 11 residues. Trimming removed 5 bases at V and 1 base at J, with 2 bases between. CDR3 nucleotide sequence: TGTGCCAGCAGCCGGAACACTGAAGCTTTCTTT. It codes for CASSRNTEAFF.

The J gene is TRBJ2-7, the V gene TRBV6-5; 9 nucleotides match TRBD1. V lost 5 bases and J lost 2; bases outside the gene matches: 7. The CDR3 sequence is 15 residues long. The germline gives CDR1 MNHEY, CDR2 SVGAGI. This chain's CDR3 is CASSPRTGETYEQYF. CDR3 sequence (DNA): TGTGCCAGCAGTCCCCGGACAGGGGAAACCTACGAGCAGTACTTC.

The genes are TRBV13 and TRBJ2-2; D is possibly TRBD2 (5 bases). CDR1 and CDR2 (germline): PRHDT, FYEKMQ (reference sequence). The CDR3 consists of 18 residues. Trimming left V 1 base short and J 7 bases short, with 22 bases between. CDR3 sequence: CASSLVVFGPGKSGELFF. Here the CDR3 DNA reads TGTGCCAGCAGCTTAGTTGTTTTCGGTCCGGGGAAGAGCGGGGAGCTGTTTTTT.

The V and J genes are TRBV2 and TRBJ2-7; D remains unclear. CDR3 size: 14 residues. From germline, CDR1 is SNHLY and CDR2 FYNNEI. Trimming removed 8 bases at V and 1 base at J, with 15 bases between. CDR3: CASFVAVASYEQYF. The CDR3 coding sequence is TGTGCCAGCTTTGTGGCAGTAGCTTCCTACGAGCAGTACTTC.

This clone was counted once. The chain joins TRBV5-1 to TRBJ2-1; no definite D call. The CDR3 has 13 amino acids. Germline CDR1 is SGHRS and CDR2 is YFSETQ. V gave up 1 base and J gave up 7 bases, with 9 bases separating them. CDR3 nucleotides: TGCGCCAGCAGCTTGCTACAGAGAAATGAGCAGTTCTTC. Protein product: CASSLLQRNEQFF.

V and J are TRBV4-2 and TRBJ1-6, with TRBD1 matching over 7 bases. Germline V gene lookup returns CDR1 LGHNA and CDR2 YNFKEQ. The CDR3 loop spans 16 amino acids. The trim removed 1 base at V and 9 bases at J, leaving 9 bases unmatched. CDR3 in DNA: TGTGCCAGCAGCCAAGTACGAGACAGGGCGGGTTCACCCCTCCACTTT. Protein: CASSQVRDRAGSPLHF.

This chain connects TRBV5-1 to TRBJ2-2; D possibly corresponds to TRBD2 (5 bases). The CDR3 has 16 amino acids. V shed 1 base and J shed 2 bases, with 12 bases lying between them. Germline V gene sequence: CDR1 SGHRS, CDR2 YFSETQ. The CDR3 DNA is TGCGCCAGCAGCTTGACCCGGGGATCAAACACCGGGGAGCTGTTTTTT. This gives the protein CASSLTRGSNTGELFF.

In nucleotides, the CDR3 is TGTGCCAGCAGCTTAGCCGGCGAGACAGTGGGATTTACTGGCTACACCTTC. Its protein is CASSLAGETVGFTGYTF. This chain links TRBV7-8 with TRBJ1-2; possible D gene TRBD1, 5 bases. The CDR3 loop spans 17 amino acids. Trimming stripped 0 bases from V and 7 bases from J, with 21 bases between. The germline CDR1 and CDR2 sequences are SGHVS and FQNEAQ. Based on the CDR3 plus reference TRBV7-8 and TRBJ1-2, the full variable domain is GAGVSQSPRYKVAKRGQDVALRCDPISGHVSLFWYQQALGQGPEFLTYFQNEAQLDKSGLPSDRFFAERPEGSVSTLKIQRTQQEDSAVYLCASSLAGETVGFTGYTFGSGTRLTVV.

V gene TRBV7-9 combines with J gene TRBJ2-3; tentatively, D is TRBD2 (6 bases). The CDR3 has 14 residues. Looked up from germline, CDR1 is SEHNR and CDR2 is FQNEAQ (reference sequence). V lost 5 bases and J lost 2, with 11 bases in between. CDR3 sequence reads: CASSPRGSTDTQYF. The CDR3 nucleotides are TGTGCCAGCAGCCCCCGGGGGTCCACAGATACGCAGTATTTT.